The 15 T cell receptor beta chains reported below all come from one sample, sequenced in a study of neoadjuvant anti-PD-1 for oral cavity cancer. The assay was immunoSEQ multiplex PCR, and TCRdb's table has in-frame clones only and misses some. The sample consists of roughly 7,800 clones, approximately 60% of them appearing once. The time point here: after neoadjuvant nivolumab, at surgical resection. Sequencing used PBMCs, obtained after nivolumab (anti-PD-1) treatment. The receptors shown here come from a person aged 35 to 85 with oral cavity squamous cell carcinoma.

This chain uses TRBV7-8 with TRBJ2-2, with 15 bases aligning to TRBD2. J was trimmed by 5 bases and V by 4 bases; bases with no gene match: 2. CDR1 is SGHVS and CDR2 is FQNEAQ in the germline V gene. This CDR3 region has 16 residues. Here the CDR3 reads CASSSGLAGGTGELFF. The CDR3, as DNA: TGTGCCAGCAGCTCCGGACTAGCGGGGGGGACCGGGGAGCTGTTTTTT. Drawing the rest from reference TRBV7-8 and TRBJ2-2, the complete variable domain is GAGVSQSPRYKVAKRGQDVALRCDPISGHVSLFWYQQALGQGPEFLTYFQNEAQLDKSGLPSDRFFAERPEGSVSTLKIQRTQQEDSAVYLCASSSGLAGGTGELFFGEGSRLTVL.

This clone was seen a handful of times. The chain carries TRBV15 and TRBJ1-4, with D perhaps TRBD1 (5 bases). The CDR3 length is 17 residues. Germline CDR1 is LNHNV and CDR2 is YYDKDF (reference sequence). V dropped 5 bases and J dropped 8 bases, with 24 bases sitting between them. DNA for the CDR3: TGTGCCACCAGCGGCGGGGGTTCGGGACTTCGAGTGGAAAAACTGTTTTTT. Translating gives CATSGGGSGLRVEKLFF.

This chain uses TRBV5-4 with TRBJ1-1, with D unclear. Between the trimmed V and J ends, which lost 4 bases and 6 bases, there was a span of 13 bases. The CDR3 length is 13 residues. The germline V gene encodes CDR1 SGHNT and CDR2 YYREEE (reference sequence). CDR3 residues: CASSQIGSSEAFF. DNA of the CDR3: TGTGCCAGCAGCCAGATCGGGAGTTCTGAAGCTTTCTTT.

V and J are TRBV27 and TRBJ1-2; D uncertain. The CDR3 has 15 residues. Germline CDR1 is MNHEY and CDR2 is SMNVEV (reference sequence). Trimming left V 5 bases short and J 4 bases short, with 17 bases between. The chain's CDR3 is CASSPGPYSGYGYTF. The CDR3 DNA reads as TGTGCCAGCAGTCCGGGTCCTTATAGCGGCTATGGCTACACCTTC.

The genes are TRBV11-1 and TRBJ2-6; TRBD1 aligns across 11 bases. V lost 5 bases, J lost 1 base, and 1 base stayed unmatched. The germline V gene encodes CDR1 SGHAT and CDR2 FQDESV (reference sequence). The CDR3 sequence is 16 residues long. The chain's CDR3 is CASSRDRGSGANVLTF. CDR3 nucleotide sequence: TGTGCCAGCAGCCGGGACAGGGGGTCTGGGGCCAACGTCCTGACTTTC.

This clone was seen a handful of times. The chain recombines TRBV10-3 with TRBJ1-1; no definite D call. The V and J ends lost 6 bases and 1 base respectively, with 12 bases between them. Germline V gene data show CDR1 as ENHRY and CDR2 as SYGVKD. The CDR3 is 14 residues long. The CDR3 DNA follows: TGTGCCATCAGGGAGGGCTGGCGGAACACTGAAGCTTTCTTT. It specifies CAIREGWRNTEAFF.

The CDR3 sequence is CASSRGQGAIQTEAFF. The CDR3 DNA is TGCGCCAGCAGCCGTGGACAGGGGGCAATTCAGACTGAAGCTTTCTTT. V is TRBV4-1 and J is TRBJ1-1; 11 bases line up with TRBD1. V lost 4 bases to trimming and J lost 5 bases; unmatched junction nucleotides: 9. Germline-derived CDR1 and CDR2 are MGHRA and YSYEKL. This CDR3 has 16 residues.

This rearrangement joins TRBV5-6 to TRBJ2-1; D uncertain. The V gene lost 2 bases and the J gene lost 7 bases, with 10 bases spanning the gap. The CDR3 sequence is 13 residues long. Germline loops: CDR1 SGHDT, CDR2 YYEEEE. CDR3 nucleotides: TGTGCCAGCAGCTTCATAGGCGGAAATGAGCAGTTCTTC. This translates into CASSFIGGNEQFF. Full variable domain (rest looked up from reference TRBV5-6 and TRBJ2-1): DAGVTQSPTHLIKTRGQQVTLRCSPKSGHDTVSWYQQALGQGPQFIFQYYEEEERQRGNFPDRFSGHQFPNYSSELNVNALLLGDSALYLCASSFIGGNEQFFGPGTRLTVL.

V gene TRBV10-2 combines with J gene TRBJ2-3; D might be TRBD1 or TRBD2, each matching 5 bases. This CDR3 has 15 amino acids. The germline gives CDR1 WSHSY, CDR2 SAAADI. Trimming shortened V by 10 bases and J by 0 bases, and 17 bases separated the two germline ends. The CDR3 DNA is TGCGCCACCAAGATCCGGGACGGGAGCACAGATACGCAGTATTTT. Its translation is CATKIRDGSTDTQYF.

In this sample, this clone turned up a few times. This chain uses TRBV4-3 with TRBJ1-1; D unclear. The germline V gene encodes CDR1 LGHNA and CDR2 YSLEER. V lost 0 bases and J lost 2, with 7 bases in between. This CDR3 has 14 residues. This chain's CDR3 is CASSQDSDNTEAFF. The DNA for the CDR3 is TGCGCCAGCAGCCAAGATTCGGATAACACTGAAGCTTTCTTT.

J is TRBJ2-3 and V is TRBV15; a weak D match, TRBD2 (6 bases). Trimming pared 0 bases from V and 0 bases from J, leaving 13 bases between. The length of the CDR3 is 17 residues. Germline V gene data show CDR1 as LNHNV and CDR2 as YYDKDF (reference sequence). The CDR3 loop reads CATSRDQRLESTDTQYF. CDR3 DNA sequence: TGTGCCACCAGCAGAGATCAACGACTAGAGAGCACAGATACGCAGTATTTT.

This clone has a handful of counts. V is TRBV4-1 and J is TRBJ1-5; D might be TRBD1 (6 bases). The CDR3 contains 16 residues. The ends were cut back, 0 bases at V and 5 bases at J, with 14 bases in the middle. From germline, CDR1 is MGHRA and CDR2 YSYEKL. The CDR3: CASSQDTGWGHQPQHF. The CDR3 nucleotides are TGCGCCAGCAGCCAAGATACGGGATGGGGGCATCAGCCCCAGCATTTT.

The CDR3: CASSQEGPSPLHF. The CDR3 DNA reads TGTGCCAGCAGCCAAGAGGGACCGTCACCCCTCCACTTT. V and J are TRBV14 and TRBJ1-6, with D possibly being TRBD1 (5 bases). The V gene lost 0 bases and the J gene lost 10 bases, with 7 bases spanning the gap. Germline CDR1 reads SGHDN; CDR2 reads FVKESK. The CDR3 is 13 amino acids.

This chain connects TRBV4-1 to TRBJ2-7; TRBD2 agrees at 12 bases. The V gene's germline CDR1 is MGHRA and CDR2 YSYEKL. V was clipped by 3 bases and J by 4 bases; unmatched bases: 13. The CDR3 is 18 residues long. The CDR3 bases are TGCGCCAGCAGCCACCATCCCCCACTAGCGGGGGGACAATACGAGCAGTACTTC. Amino acids: CASSHHPPLAGGQYEQYF.

The rearrangement links TRBV12-5 to TRBJ1-6; a weak D match, TRBD1 (5 bases). Trimming removed 7 bases from V and 5 bases from J, with 15 bases in between. The CDR3 has 15 amino acids. CDR1 and CDR2 from the germline V gene are LGHNT and FRNRAP. As DNA, the CDR3 is TGTGCTAGTGCCCGGGGGTTAATAGATAATTCACCCCTCCACTTT. It codes for CASARGLIDNSPLHF.